This note documents a single TCR beta chain sequence. Method: immunoSEQ multiplex PCR; TCRdb's copy keeps in-frame clones and lacks some. The repertoire holds tens of thousands of clones, with over 75% as singletons. The sample belongs to a study of PD-L1 blockade in urothelial cancer. Whole-study context: Each participant's history included 0 to 3 prior chemotherapy regimens. Blood analysis occurred 3 weeks (second dose) and 6 weeks after treatment start.

Germline CDR1 LNHNV, CDR2 YYDKDF (reference sequence). V was trimmed by 0 bases and J by 3 bases, leaving 14 bases between them. This CDR3 has 16 residues. Time point in this sample: pretreatment peripheral blood. The rearrangement uses TRBV15 and TRBJ1-1, with D perhaps TRBD1 (6 bases). The sequenced sample was PBMCs, obtained around atezolizumab (anti-PD-L1) treatment. This TCR was sampled from a man aged 70-80 years with urothelial cancer. CDR3 sequence reads: CATSRDLGARDTEAFF. The CDR3 DNA sequence: TGTGCCACCAGCAGAGATCTGGGGGCGAGAGACACTGAAGCTTTCTTT.